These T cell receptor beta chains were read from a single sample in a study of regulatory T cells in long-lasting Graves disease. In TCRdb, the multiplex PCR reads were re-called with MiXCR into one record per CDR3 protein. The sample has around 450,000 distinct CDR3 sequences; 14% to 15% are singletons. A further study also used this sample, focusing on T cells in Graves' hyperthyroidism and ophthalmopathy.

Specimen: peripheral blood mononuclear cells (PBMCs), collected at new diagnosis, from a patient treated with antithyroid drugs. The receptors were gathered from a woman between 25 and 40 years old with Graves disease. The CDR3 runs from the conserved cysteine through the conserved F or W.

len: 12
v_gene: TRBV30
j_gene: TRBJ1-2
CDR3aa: CAWRPHAGGYTF

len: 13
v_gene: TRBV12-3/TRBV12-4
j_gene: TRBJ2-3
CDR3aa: CASSLGKAATQYF

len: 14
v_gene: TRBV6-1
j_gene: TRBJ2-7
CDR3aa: CASSPRTGDYEQYF

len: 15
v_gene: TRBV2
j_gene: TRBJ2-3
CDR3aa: CASSPSGGDSDTQYF

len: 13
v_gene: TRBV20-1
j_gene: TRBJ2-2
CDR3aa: CSAKDRNTGELFF

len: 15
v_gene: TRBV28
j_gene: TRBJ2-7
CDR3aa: CASSLTGSGSYEQYF

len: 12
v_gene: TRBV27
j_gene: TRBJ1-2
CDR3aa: CASSYPLNGYTF

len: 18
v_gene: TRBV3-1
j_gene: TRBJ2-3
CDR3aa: CASSQGVGSSGYTDTQYF

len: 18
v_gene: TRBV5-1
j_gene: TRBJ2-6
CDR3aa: CASSVPGQGTPGANVLTF

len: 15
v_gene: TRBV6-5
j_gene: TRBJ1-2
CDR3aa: CASSYRQGNNYGYTF

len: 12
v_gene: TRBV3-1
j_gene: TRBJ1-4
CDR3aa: CASSHANEKLFF

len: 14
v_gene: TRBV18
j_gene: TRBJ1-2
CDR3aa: CASSPPEGGNGYTF

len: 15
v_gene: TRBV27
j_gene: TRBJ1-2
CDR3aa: CASSLSIGRIYGYTF

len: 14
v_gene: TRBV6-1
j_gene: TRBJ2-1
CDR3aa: CASKPGLATLEQFF

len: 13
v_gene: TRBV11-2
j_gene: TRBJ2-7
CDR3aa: CASSHGGGREQYF

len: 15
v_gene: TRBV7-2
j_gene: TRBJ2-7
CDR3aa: CASSLDSGRAVEQYF

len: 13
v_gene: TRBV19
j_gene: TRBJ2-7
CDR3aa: CASSDVTGSEQYF

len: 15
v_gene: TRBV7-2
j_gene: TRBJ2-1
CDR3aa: CASNPTSAIDNEQFF

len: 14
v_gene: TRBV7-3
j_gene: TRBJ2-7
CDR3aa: CASSLDAGDYEQYF

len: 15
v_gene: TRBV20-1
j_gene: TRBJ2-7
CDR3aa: CSAFSAETDTYEQYF

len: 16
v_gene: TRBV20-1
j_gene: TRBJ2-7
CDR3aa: CSARPRGSSSSYEQYF

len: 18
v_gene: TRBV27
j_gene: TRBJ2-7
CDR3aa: CASRVVGVGLGFSYEQYF